This TCR beta chain came from a study of human T cells and chemical hapten exposure. Across the whole study: The study enrolled mostly female patients with alopecia areata, totalis or universalis.

The CDR3 is 13 residues long. Trimming removed 6 bases at V and 6 bases at J, with 15 bases between. Germline CDR1 reads MNHEY; CDR2 reads SVGAGI. TCRdb recomputed calls from the RACE reads with MiXCR, one row per CDR3 protein. The data hold about 80,000 distinct CDR3 sequences, with approximately 15% observed a single time. Time point meaning: pre-sensitization, week 0. As to treatment: therapeutic diphenylcyclopropenone sensitization with weekly scalp DPC. Patch tests were applied only after blood draws. The TCR sequence derives from a woman aged 45 to 65 with alopecia areata. Some clones in this sample may be carry-over from other donors' samples. The sample was whole blood, taken in connection with sensitization to the hapten diphenylcyclopropenone (DPC). The chain carries TRBV6-5 and TRBJ2-7, with D perhaps TRBD1 (6 bases). The CDR3 is CASRPGQGGEQYF. In DNA form, the CDR3 reads TGTGCCAGCAGACCGGGACAAGGAGGCGAGCAGTACTTC.